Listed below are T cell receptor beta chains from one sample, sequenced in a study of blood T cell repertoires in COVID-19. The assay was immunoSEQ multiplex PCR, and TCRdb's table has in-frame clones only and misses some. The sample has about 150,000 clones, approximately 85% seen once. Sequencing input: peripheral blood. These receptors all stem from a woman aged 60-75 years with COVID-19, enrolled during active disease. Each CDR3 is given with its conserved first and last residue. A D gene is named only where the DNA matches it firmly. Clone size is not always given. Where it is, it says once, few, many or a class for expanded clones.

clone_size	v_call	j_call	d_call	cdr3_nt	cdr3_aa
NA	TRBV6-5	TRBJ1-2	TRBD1	TGTGCCAGCAGCCCAGGGGGACAGTACGAAGGCTACACCTTC	CASSPGGQYEGYTF
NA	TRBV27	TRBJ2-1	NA	TGTGCCAGCCTCCCCGCCCCGGGCAATGAGCAGTTCTTC	CASLPAPGNEQFF
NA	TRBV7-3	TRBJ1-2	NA	TGTGCCAGCAGCCGACTAAGCGGGGACTATGGCTACACCTTC	CASSRLSGDYGYTF
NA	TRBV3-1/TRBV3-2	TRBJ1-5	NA	TGTGCCAGCAGCCAATATCCCCCGGTGCCCCAGCATTTT	CASSQYPPVPQHF
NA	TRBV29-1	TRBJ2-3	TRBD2	TGCAGCGTTGCCCCCACTAGCGGGTTCACAGATACGCAGTATTTT	CSVAPTSGFTDTQYF
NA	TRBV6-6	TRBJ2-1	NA	TGTGCCAGCAGTTACCCCGGACTGGCCGGCAATGAGCAGTTCTTC	CASSYPGLAGNEQFF
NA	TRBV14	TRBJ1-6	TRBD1	TGTGCCAGCAGGCGGACAGGGCGTCTATCCCTCCACTTT	CASRRTGRLSLHF
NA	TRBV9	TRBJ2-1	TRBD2	TGTGCCAGCAGACCGGCTAGCGGAACTTACAATGAGCAGTTCTTC	CASRPASGTYNEQFF
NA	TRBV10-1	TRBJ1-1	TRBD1	TGCGCCAGCAGGGGGGACAGGGGGTTTACTGAAGCTTTCTTT	CASRGDRGFTEAFF
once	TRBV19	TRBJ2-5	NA	TGTGCCAGTAGTTCCCGGACGGGGAACCAAGAGACCCAGTACTTC	CASSSRTGNQETQYF
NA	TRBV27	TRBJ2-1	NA	TGTGCCAGCAGAACGGGATCCTACAATGAGCAGTTCTTC	CASRTGSYNEQFF
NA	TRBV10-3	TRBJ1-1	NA	TGTGCCATCAGTGAGTCCGTTTCCTTTGAAGCTTTCTTT	CAISESVSFEAFF
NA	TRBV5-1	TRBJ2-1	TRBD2	TGCGCCAGCAGCTTTATGACTAGCGGGGGGGCCGGGTACAATGAGCAGTTCTTC	CASSFMTSGGAGYNEQFF
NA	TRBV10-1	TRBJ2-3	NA	TGCGCCAGCAGTGGAGGGAACACAGATACGCAGTATTTT	CASSGGNTDTQYF
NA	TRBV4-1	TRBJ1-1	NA	TGCGCCAGCAGCCAAGGAAGGGGGGCTTTCTTT	CASSQGRGAFF
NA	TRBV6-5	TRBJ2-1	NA	TGTGCCAGCAGTTACGCGCGGGTCTACAATGAGCAGTTCTTC	CASSYARVYNEQFF
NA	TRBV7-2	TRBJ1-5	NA	TGTGCCAGCAGCCCTCAGAACGGGTTAAATCAGCCCCAGCATTTT	CASSPQNGLNQPQHF
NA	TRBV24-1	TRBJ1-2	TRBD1	TGTGCCACCAGTGATGGGACAGGGGGTCGCTATGGCTACACCTTC	CATSDGTGGRYGYTF
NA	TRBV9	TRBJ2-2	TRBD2	TGTGCCAGCAGCGCGGTACCGGGACTAGCTCCGTCCGGGGAGCTGTTTTTT	CASSAVPGLAPSGELFF
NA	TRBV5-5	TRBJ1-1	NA	TGTGCCAGCAGCTGGGGAGGGGGGAACACTGAAGCTTTCTTT	CASSWGGGNTEAFF
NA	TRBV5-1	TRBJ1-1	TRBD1	TGCGCCAGCAGTTCCTCGAGGGGGCAAAACACTGAAGCTTTCTTT	CASSSSRGQNTEAFF
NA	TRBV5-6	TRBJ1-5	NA	TGTGCCAGCAGCTCCCCCACAGGGAATCAGCCCCAGCATTTT	CASSSPTGNQPQHF
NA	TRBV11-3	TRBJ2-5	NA	TGTGCCAGCAGCCCCCGGAAAGGGGAGGTGGGCCAAGAGACCCAGTACTTC	CASSPRKGEVGQETQYF
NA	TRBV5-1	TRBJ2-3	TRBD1	TGCGCCAGCAGCTCGGGACAGGGGACAGATACGCAGTATTTT	CASSSGQGTDTQYF
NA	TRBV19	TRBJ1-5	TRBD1	TGTGCCAGTAGTAAGCGGATCCGGGACAGGATCCCCGATCAGCCCCAGCATTTT	CASSKRIRDRIPDQPQHF
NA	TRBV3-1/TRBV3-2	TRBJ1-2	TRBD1	TGTGCCAGCAGCCAAGGACAGGGGGCGGTCAACTATGGCTACACCTTC	CASSQGQGAVNYGYTF
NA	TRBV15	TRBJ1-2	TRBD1	TGTGCCACCAGCAGAGATAGGGCAGGGGGCGGCTACACCTTC	CATSRDRAGGGYTF
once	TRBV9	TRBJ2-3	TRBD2	TGTGCCAGCAGCCTAGGCTGGGGGGGGGTAGGCACAGATACGCAGTATTTT	CASSLGWGGVGTDTQYF
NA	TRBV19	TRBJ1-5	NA	TGTGCCAGTAGTCCTCACGGGGGGCCTGGCAATCAGCCCCAGCATTTT	CASSPHGGPGNQPQHF
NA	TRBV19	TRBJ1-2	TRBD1	TGTGCCAGTAGTATTAGAAGGGGACAGGGGAACTATGGCTACACCTTC	CASSIRRGQGNYGYTF
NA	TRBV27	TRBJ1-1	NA	TGTGCCAGCAGTCCCGTGGGGCTACGGAACACTGAAGCTTTCTTT	CASSPVGLRNTEAFF
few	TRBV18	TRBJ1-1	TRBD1	TGTGCCAGCTCTCAACAGGGGGCGGGGACTGAAGCTTTCTTT	CASSQQGAGTEAFF
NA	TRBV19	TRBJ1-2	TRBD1	TGTGCCAGCTTTGAAGCCGGGACAGGGGGCAGGAGCTACACCTTC	CASFEAGTGGRSYTF
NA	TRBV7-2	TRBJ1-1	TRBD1	TGTGCCAGCAGCTTCGGGACAGGGGTCACTGAAGCTTTCTTT	CASSFGTGVTEAFF
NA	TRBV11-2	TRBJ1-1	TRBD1	TGTGCCAGCAGCCCCCGGACAGGGACTGAAGCTTTCTTT	CASSPRTGTEAFF
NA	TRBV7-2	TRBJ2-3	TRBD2	TGTGCCAGCAGCCGCGGGGGGCCTAGCACAGATACGCAGTATTTT	CASSRGGPSTDTQYF
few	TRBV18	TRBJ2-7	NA	TGTGCCAGCTCACCCGATGAGGAGCAGTACTTC	CASSPDEEQYF